The 20 T cell receptor beta chains given below trace back to one sample, sequenced in a study of response to subunit inactivated influenza vaccine. TCRdb re-called the RT-PCR reads with MiXCR, one entry per CDR3 protein. The sample includes 200,000 to 250,000 distinct CDR3 sequences, 9% to 15% of them seen just once. The sequencing used non-naive T cells sorted from PBMCs, collected around 14 days before vaccination. The receptor set was obtained from a man in his fifties who received an inactivated influenza vaccine.

This chain connects TRBV20-1 to TRBJ2-2; D is undetermined. The CDR3 spans 13 residues. Trimming removed 6 bases at V and 5 bases at J, with 13 bases between. Germline CDR1 reads DFQATT; CDR2 reads SNEGSKA (reference sequence). The CDR3 DNA is TGCAGTGCCGACCCATCTGGGACCGGGGAGCTGTTTTTT. Its protein is CSADPSGTGELFF.

This clonotype has just a few counts. The rearrangement joins TRBV10-3 to TRBJ2-6, with D maybe TRBD1 (5 bases). The CDR3 runs to 19 residues. Germline values: CDR1 ENHRY, CDR2 SYGVKD. V shed 4 bases and J shed 0 bases, with 19 bases lying between them. DNA for the CDR3: TGTGCCATCAGTGGGCCGACAGATTCCTACCTCTCTGGGGCCAACGTCCTGACTTTC. Amino acids: CAISGPTDSYLSGANVLTF.

This clonotype came up many times. The chain joins TRBV10-3 to TRBJ1-1; 10 bases are a match to TRBD1. V was pared by 6 bases and J by 4 bases, with 8 bases of the junction left unmatched. Germline V lookup: CDR1 ENHRY, CDR2 SYGVKD. This CDR3 contains 15 residues. CDR3 in DNA: TGTGCCATCAGACCTCCGGGACAGGGGAGCACTGAAGCTTTCTTT. This gives the protein CAIRPPGQGSTEAFF.

This clonotype was counted only a few times. This rearrangement joins TRBV20-1 to TRBJ2-7; TRBD2 agrees at 8 bases. CDR3 length equals 13 residues. CDR1 and CDR2 (germline): DFQATT, SNEGSKA (reference sequence). V was pared by 5 bases and J by 4 bases, with 7 bases of the junction left unmatched. The CDR3 nucleotides read TGCAGTGCTTATGGGGGACTAGATTACGAGCAGTACTTC. This gives the protein CSAYGGLDYEQYF.

Regarding this clonotype: An end of the junction does not agree with germline; a read error may underlie this. The chain couples TRBV5-6 to TRBJ2-5, with D unresolved. Germline V gene sequence: CDR1 SGHDT, CDR2 YYEEEE. The CDR3 totals 15 residues. The CDR3 nucleotides are TGTGCCAGCAGCTTCTTAACTATAGACCAAGCGACCCAGTACTTC. Translation gives CASSFLTIDQATQYF. The full variable domain, with the rest looked up from reference TRBV5-6 and TRBJ2-5, is DAGVTQSPTHLIKTRGQQVTLRCSPKSGHDTVSWYQQALGQGPQFIFQYYEEEERQRGNFPDRFSGHQFPNYSSELNVNALLLGDSALYLCASSFLTIDQATQYFGPGTRLLVL.

This clonotype was seen more than once but under ten times. The genes are TRBV20-1 and TRBJ2-3; D perhaps matches TRBD2 (5 bases). Per the germline V gene, CDR1 is DFQATT and CDR2 is SNEGSKA (reference sequence). V lost 1 base to trimming and J lost 4 bases, with 6 bases between them. The CDR3 runs to 12 residues. The CDR3 loop reads CSARAAADTQYF. The CDR3 DNA is TGCAGTGCTAGAGCAGCGGCAGATACGCAGTATTTT.

The chain uses TRBV28 and TRBJ1-5; D is undetermined. Germline V gene sequence: CDR1 MDHEN, CDR2 SYDVKM. This CDR3 comprises 15 residues. V lost 6 bases and J lost 0, with 12 bases in between. The CDR3 region is CASSSNHYSNQPQHF. The CDR3 DNA reads as TGTGCCAGCAGCAGCAACCACTATAGCAATCAGCCCCAGCATTTT.

This CDR3 reads CASSLGNIGAQPYEQYF. The CDR3 DNA reads TGCGCCAGCAGCCTGGGGAACATAGGGGCGCAACCCTACGAGCAGTACTTC. The genes are TRBV5-1 and TRBJ2-7; weak D call: TRBD1 (5 bases). Germline V gene data show CDR1 as SGHRS and CDR2 as YFSETQ. The CDR3 has 17 residues. With 4 bases removed from V and 2 bases from J, the gap between germline ends came to 22 bases.

V usage is TRBV9 and J usage is TRBJ2-6, with unresolved D. Per the germline V gene, CDR1 is SGDLS and CDR2 is YYNGEE. CDR3 size: 15 residues. With 0 bases removed from V and 0 bases from J, the gap between germline ends came to 4 bases. The CDR3, as DNA: TGTGCCAGCAGCGTAGCTAGCTCTGGGGCCAACGTCCTGACTTTC. This translates into CASSVASSGANVLTF.

This clonotype was picked up many times. The chain combines TRBV9 with TRBJ2-4; no definite D call. The CDR3 spans 15 residues. CDR1 is SGDLS, CDR2 YYNGEE, per germline. Deletions cut 0 bases from V and 0 bases from J, with 7 bases between. The CDR3 sequence: CASSVDGVAKNIQYF. Written as DNA, the CDR3 is TGTGCCAGCAGCGTAGACGGAGTAGCCAAAAACATTCAGTACTTC.

The sample holds many counts of this clonotype. The chain employs TRBV28 and TRBJ2-2; possibly TRBD1 or TRBD2 for D (5 bases each). There are 15 residues in the CDR3. V dropped 3 bases and J dropped 2 bases, with 10 bases sitting between them. The germline gives CDR1 MDHEN, CDR2 SYDVKM. CDR3 in amino acids: CASSFGGGNTGELFF. Here the CDR3 DNA reads TGTGCCAGCAGTTTTGGTGGGGGTAACACCGGGGAGCTGTTTTTT. Full variable domain (remainder filled in from reference TRBV28 and TRBJ2-2): DVKVTQSSRYLVKRTGEKVFLECVQDMDHENMFWYRQDPGLGLRLIYFSYDVKMKEKGDIPEGYSVSREKKERFSLILESASTNQTSMYLCASSFGGGNTGELFFGEGSRLTVL.

The gene calls are TRBV3-1 and TRBJ2-1; 15 positions agree with TRBD2. Looked up from germline, CDR1 is LGHDT and CDR2 is YNNKEL (reference sequence). The J segment lost 3 bases and the V segment lost 11 bases, leaving 14 bases of the junction unmatched. This CDR3 has 18 residues. The CDR3 sequence: CAFSRTSGGAFIYNEQFF. CDR3 DNA: TGTGCCTTCAGTAGGACTAGCGGGGGGGCCTTCATCTACAATGAGCAGTTCTTC.

This clonotype has more than one count but fewer than ten. This chain links TRBV5-1 with TRBJ1-1, with D tentatively TRBD1 (6 bases). Trimming cost V 2 bases and J 1 base, with 9 bases left between them. The CDR3 loop spans 14 amino acids. Germline CDR1 is SGHRS and CDR2 is YFSETQ. CDR3 in DNA: TGCGCCAGCAGCTTAGACAGGCGGAACACTGAAGCTTTCTTT. Translation gives CASSLDRRNTEAFF.

This clonotype was observed a handful of times. CDR3 loop: CASSLSGTPQETQYF. DNA of the CDR3: TGTGCCAGCAGCCTTAGCGGTACGCCCCAAGAGACCCAGTACTTC. V gene TRBV7-9 combines with J gene TRBJ2-5, with TRBD2 as a possible D gene (6 bases). CDR1 SEHNR and CDR2 FQNEAQ come from the germline V gene (reference sequence). This CDR3 comprises 15 residues. Between the trimmed V and J ends, which lost 5 bases and 1 base, there was a span of 14 bases.

This clonotype occurred a few times. This chain connects TRBV6-5 to TRBJ2-1; D remains ambiguous. The ends were cut back, 6 bases at V and 15 bases at J, with 21 bases in the middle. Germline loops: CDR1 MNHEY, CDR2 SVGAGI. The CDR3 has 13 amino acids. The CDR3 DNA is TGTGCCAGCAGCCCTGCGGAAGTACCAAGTTGGTTCTTC. Translation: CASSPAEVPSWFF.

This clonotype was seen at least ten times. V usage is TRBV20-1 and J usage is TRBJ2-7, with TRBD2 matching over 14 bases. This CDR3 spans 11 amino acids. Per germline, CDR1 DFQATT and CDR2 SNEGSKA (reference sequence). The CDR3 loop reads CRGTSGSEQYF. The CDR3 DNA sequence: TGCAGGGGGACTAGCGGGAGCGAGCAGTACTTC.

The chain carries TRBV12-3 or TRBV12-4 and TRBJ1-4, with 10 nucleotides matching TRBD1. CDR3 size: 15 residues. V gave up 0 bases and J gave up 8 bases; unmatched junction bases: 3. The CDR3 sequence: CASSLAGTGVEKLFF. DNA of the CDR3: TGTGCCAGCAGTTTAGCCGGGACAGGGGTAGAAAAACTGTTTTTT.

Only a few counts were recorded for this clonotype. This chain joins TRBV6-1 and TRBJ2-1, with 10 bases fitting TRBD2. J was trimmed by 5 bases and V by 7 bases; bases with no gene match: 14. Germline V gene sequence: CDR1 MNHNS, CDR2 SASEGT. The CDR3 covers 17 residues. In DNA form, the CDR3 reads TGTGCCAGCACCAAGACCGTTCTAGCGGGAGTGGACAATGAGCAGTTCTTC. Translated, it gives CASTKTVLAGVDNEQFF.

This clonotype appeared a few times. The chain combines TRBV12-3 or TRBV12-4 with TRBJ2-5; D may be TRBD1 (5 bases). The V end lost 5 bases, the J end lost 5 bases, and 12 bases lay between the germline ends. The CDR3 contains 13 residues. The CDR3 DNA is TGTGCCAGCAGTAGAAACTGGGGCGAGACCCAGTACTTC. Its protein product is CASSRNWGETQYF.

The genes are TRBV18 and TRBJ1-1; D is unclear. CDR3 size: 17 residues. Per germline, CDR1 KGHSH and CDR2 LQKENI. Trimming left V 1 base short and J 0 bases short, with 15 bases between. The CDR3 reads CASSPRAGLVMNTEAFF. CDR3 DNA: TGTGCCAGCTCACCACGTGCAGGCCTAGTGATGAACACTGAAGCTTTCTTT.